The source of this T cell receptor (beta chain) is a study of cytomegalovirus exposure and HLA in healthy donors. Notes on the study in general: Certain indistinguishable V segments, among them TRBV6-2 and TRBV6-3, were excluded. Association of a missense DCLRE1C variant with TCR beta V- and J-gene trimming was reported in a later analysis.

At least ten counts were recorded for this clone. The antigen remains undetermined. V lost 5 bases and J 1 base, leaving 11 bases between the germline ends. Germline V gives CDR1 MNHEY, CDR2 SVGAGI. This CDR3 has 14 residues. PCR primers comprised 60 Vbeta and 13 Jbeta primers. Sequenced by immunoSEQ multiplex PCR; TCRdb stores in-frame clones only, minus some. The data show some 180,000 clones, with under 9.5% seen just once and roughly 1.4% held by the top ten. The chain uses TRBV6-5 and TRBJ1-1; D is unclear. The sequence came from a woman aged 25 to 39 in good health and CMV-seropositive. Sequencing used PBMCs. DNA for the CDR3: TGTGCCAGCAGTCGCGGAATCGGGAACACTGAAGCTTTCTTT. It specifies CASSRGIGNTEAFF.